This entry features one T cell receptor beta chain sequence. The read comes to an end 3 residues before the CDR3 does, leaving the germline J gene to fill in the end. CDR1 GTSNPN and CDR2 SVGIG come from the germline V gene (reference sequence). This CDR3 has 11 residues. The data are from a study of T cells in women clearing cervical HPV infection. Study-wide context: Donors had HPV16-related CIN3 or worse; 2 had invasive cancer. With HLA typing for only a few women, HLA confounding remains possible. Controls gave blood once infection was undetectable; cases at lesion identification.

This table comes from immunoSEQ multiplex PCR, and its TCRdb copy is limited to in-frame clones, with some not included. This repertoire includes fewer than 40,000 clones. The sequenced sample consisted of blood buffy coat. The V and J genes are TRBV30 and TRBJ2-4; D remains ambiguous. This TCR was sampled from a woman between 18 and 69 years old with a cervical HPV16 infection that either progressed to CIN3+ or cleared (not recorded which). The CDR3 loop reads CAWSVHYGQYF. CDR3 bases read: TGTGCCTGGAGTGTACACTATGGT.